The sequence of this T cell receptor (beta chain) was determined in a study of neoadjuvant anti-PD-1 for oral cavity cancer. A word on this clone: Its antigen is not identified.

Trimming removed 4 bases from V and 7 bases from J, with 9 bases in between. Germline V gene sequence: CDR1 SGHRS, CDR2 YFSETQ. The CDR3 spans 11 residues. Time point denoted: after neoadjuvant nivolumab, at surgical resection. Stage II-IVA oral cavity squamous cell carcinoma was new and untreated by systemic or radiation therapy. Patients had HPV-negative, locally advanced oral cavity squamous cell carcinoma. Study-wide points: Only three patients per response group were TCR-analyzed; validation needed.

Measured with immunoSEQ multiplex PCR; TCRdb has only the in-frame clones, and not every one. The sample contains approximately 8,800 clones, 64% of which appear only once. The sample in question was PBMCs, obtained after nivolumab (anti-PD-1) treatment. The chain combines TRBV5-1 with TRBJ2-7; D not resolved. The clonotype was recovered from a person aged 35 to 85 with oral cavity squamous cell carcinoma. The CDR3 sequence: CASSILGEQYF. DNA of the CDR3: TGCGCCAGCAGCATCCTGGGGGAGCAGTACTTC.